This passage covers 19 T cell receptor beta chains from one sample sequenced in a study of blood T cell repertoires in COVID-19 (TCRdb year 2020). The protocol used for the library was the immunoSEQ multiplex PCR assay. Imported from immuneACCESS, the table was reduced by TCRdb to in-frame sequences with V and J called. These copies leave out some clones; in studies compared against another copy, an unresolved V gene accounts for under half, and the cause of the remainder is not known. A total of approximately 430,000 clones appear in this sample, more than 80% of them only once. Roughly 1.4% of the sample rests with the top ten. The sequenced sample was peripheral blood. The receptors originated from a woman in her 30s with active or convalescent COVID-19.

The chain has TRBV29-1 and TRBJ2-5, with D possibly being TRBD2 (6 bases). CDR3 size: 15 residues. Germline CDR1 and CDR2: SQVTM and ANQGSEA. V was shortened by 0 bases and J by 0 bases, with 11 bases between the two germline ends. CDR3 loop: CSVEEGRGYQETQYF. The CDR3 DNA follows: TGCAGCGTTGAAGAGGGGCGGGGCTACCAAGAGACCCAGTACTTC.

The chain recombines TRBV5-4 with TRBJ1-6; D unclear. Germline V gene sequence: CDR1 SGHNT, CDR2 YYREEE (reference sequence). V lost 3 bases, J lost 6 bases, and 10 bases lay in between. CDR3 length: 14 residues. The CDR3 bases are TGTGCCAGCAGCTCCCAGGCCGGTAATTCACCCCTCCACTTT. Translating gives CASSSQAGNSPLHF.

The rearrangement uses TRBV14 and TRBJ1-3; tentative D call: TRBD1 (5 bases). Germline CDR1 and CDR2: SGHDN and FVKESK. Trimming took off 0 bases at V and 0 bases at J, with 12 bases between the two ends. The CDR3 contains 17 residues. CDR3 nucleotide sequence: TGTGCCAGCAGCCAAGATCCAGGGTACAGCTCTGGAAACACCATATATTTT. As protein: CASSQDPGYSSGNTIYF.

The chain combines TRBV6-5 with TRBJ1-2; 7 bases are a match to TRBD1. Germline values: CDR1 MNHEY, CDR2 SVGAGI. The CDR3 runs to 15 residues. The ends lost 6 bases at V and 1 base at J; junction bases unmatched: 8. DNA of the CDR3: TGTGCCAGCAGCACCCTCAGACAGGGTAACTATGGCTACACCTTC. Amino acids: CASSTLRQGNYGYTF.

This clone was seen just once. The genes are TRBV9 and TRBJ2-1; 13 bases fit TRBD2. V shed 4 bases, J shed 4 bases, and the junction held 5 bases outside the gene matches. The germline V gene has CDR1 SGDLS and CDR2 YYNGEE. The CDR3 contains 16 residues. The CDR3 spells CASSSGTSGAYNEQFF. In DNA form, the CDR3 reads TGTGCCAGCAGCTCAGGGACTAGCGGGGCATACAATGAGCAGTTCTTC.

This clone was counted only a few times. The CDR3 reads CASSEVGRGQGQPQHF. CDR3 in DNA: TGTGCCAGCAGTGAAGTAGGCAGGGGGCAGGGTCAGCCCCAGCATTTT. The chain recombines TRBV6-1 with TRBJ1-5; 8 nucleotides agree with TRBD1. Germline CDR1 MNHNS, CDR2 SASEGT. The CDR3 loop spans 16 amino acids. V shed 1 base, J shed 6 bases, and the junction held 8 bases outside the gene matches.

The CDR3, as DNA: TGTGCCAGCAGCTTGGGTGGGGGCCCCTACGAGCAGTACTTC. This gives the protein CASSLGGGPYEQYF. The chain has TRBV5-5 and TRBJ2-7; perhaps TRBD1 as D (6 bases). Trimming stripped 0 bases from V and 2 bases from J, with 9 bases between. This CDR3 region has 14 residues. Looked up from germline, CDR1 is SGHKS and CDR2 is YYEKEE (reference sequence).

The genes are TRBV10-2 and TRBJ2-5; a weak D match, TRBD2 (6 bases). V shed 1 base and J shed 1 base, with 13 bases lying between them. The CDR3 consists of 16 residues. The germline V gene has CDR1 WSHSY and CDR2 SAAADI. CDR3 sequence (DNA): TGCGCCAGCAGTGAGTGGGGGGATCAGTTCCAAGAGACCCAGTACTTC. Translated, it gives CASSEWGDQFQETQYF.

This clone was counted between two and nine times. The CDR3 loop reads CASSTGQGLIYGYTF. For the CDR3, the DNA is TGTGCCAGCTCAACGGGCCAGGGCCTGATCTATGGCTACACCTTC. The chain uses TRBV18 and TRBJ1-2, with TRBD1 as a possible D gene (5 bases). The germline V gene has CDR1 KGHSH and CDR2 LQKENI. This CDR3 spans 15 amino acids. Deletions cut 5 bases from V and 4 bases from J, with 17 bases between.

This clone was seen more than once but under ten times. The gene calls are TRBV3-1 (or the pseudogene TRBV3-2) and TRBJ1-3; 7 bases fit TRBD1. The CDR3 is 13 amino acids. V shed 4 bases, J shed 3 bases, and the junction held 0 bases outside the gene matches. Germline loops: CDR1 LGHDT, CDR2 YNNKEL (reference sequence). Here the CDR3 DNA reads TGTGCCAGCAGCCGACAGGGTGGAAACACCATATATTTT. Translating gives CASSRQGGNTIYF.

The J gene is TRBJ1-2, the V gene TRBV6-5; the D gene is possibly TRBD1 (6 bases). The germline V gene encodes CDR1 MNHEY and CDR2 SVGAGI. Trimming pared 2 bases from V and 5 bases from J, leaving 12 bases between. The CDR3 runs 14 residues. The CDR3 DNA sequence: TGTGCCAGCAGTTACCAGGGGTTTGGGTATGGCTACACCTTC. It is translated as CASSYQGFGYGYTF.

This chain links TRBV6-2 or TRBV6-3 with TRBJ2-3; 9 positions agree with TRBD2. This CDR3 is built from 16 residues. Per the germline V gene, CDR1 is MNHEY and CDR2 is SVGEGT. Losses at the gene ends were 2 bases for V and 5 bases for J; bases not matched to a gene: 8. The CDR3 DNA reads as TGTGCCAGCAGTTACCGACTAGCGGAAGGGATAGATACGCAGTATTTT. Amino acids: CASSYRLAEGIDTQYF.

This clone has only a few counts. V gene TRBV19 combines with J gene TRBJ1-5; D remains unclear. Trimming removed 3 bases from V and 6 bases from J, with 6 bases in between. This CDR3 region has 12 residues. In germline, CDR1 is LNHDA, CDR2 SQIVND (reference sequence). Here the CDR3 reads CASSISPQPQHF. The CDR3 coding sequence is TGTGCCAGTAGTATCTCCCCTCAGCCCCAGCATTTT.

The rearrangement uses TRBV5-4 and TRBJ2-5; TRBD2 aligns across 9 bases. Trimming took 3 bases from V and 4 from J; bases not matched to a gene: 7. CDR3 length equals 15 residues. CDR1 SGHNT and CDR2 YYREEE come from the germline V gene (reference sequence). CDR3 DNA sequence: TGTGCCAGCAGCTCGCCGGGACTAGCCCGAGAGACCCAGTACTTC. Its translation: CASSSPGLARETQYF.

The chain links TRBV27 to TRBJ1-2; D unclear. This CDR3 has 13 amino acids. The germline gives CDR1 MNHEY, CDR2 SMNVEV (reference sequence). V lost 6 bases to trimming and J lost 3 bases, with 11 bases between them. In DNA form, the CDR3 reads TGTGCCAGCAGACCCGGAGTGGACTATGGCTACACCTTC. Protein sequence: CASRPGVDYGYTF.

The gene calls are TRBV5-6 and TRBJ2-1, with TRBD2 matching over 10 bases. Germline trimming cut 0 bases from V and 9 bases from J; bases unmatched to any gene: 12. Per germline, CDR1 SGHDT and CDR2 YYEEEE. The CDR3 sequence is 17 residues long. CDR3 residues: CASSLAGWGLARIEQFF. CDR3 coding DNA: TGTGCCAGCAGCTTGGCAGGGTGGGGACTAGCGCGGATTGAGCAGTTCTTC.

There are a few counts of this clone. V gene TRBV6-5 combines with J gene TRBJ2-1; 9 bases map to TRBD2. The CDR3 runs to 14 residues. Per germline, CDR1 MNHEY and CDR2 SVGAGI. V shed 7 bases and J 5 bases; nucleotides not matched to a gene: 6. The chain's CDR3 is CASMREGGNNEQFF. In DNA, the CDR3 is TGTGCCAGCATGCGGGAGGGGGGGAACAATGAGCAGTTCTTC.

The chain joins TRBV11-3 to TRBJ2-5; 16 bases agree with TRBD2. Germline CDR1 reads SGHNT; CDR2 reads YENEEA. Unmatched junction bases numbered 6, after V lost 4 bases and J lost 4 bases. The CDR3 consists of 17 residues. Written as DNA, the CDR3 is TGTGCCAGCAGCTCCGGGACTAGCGGGGGGGCGAGAGAGACCCAGTACTTC. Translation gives CASSSGTSGGARETQYF.

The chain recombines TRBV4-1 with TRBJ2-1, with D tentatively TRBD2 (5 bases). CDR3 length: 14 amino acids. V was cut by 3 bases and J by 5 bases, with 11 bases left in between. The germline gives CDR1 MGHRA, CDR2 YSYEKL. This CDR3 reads CASSHVRTDNEQFF. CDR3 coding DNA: TGCGCCAGCAGCCATGTCAGGACTGACAATGAGCAGTTCTTC.